These 21 T cell receptor beta chains came from one sample sequenced in a study of OX40 agonist ivuxolimab in advanced cancers. Library preparation employed the immunoSEQ multiplex PCR assay. This immuneACCESS table, as held by TCRdb, lists in-frame sequences with V and J called but not all clones. Of the missing ones, under half trace to an unresolved V gene in checked studies; the others have no known cause. The sample data list more than 65,000 clones, and roughly 90% of these were observed just once. In total, the top ten clones hold 0.3% to 0.45% of the sample. The source material was CD4+ or CD8+ T cells sorted from blood, sampled in a trial of the OX40 agonist ivuxolimab. All receptors come from an adult with an advanced solid tumor such as melanoma, head and neck, liver or kidney cancer.

The chain carries TRBV7-2 and TRBJ2-5; the D is unclear. The CDR3 length is 14 residues. Germline assignment: CDR1 SGHTA and CDR2 FQGNSA. V was cut by 4 bases and J by 0 bases, with 9 bases left in between. The CDR3 loop is CASSYQGHQETQYF. The CDR3 DNA reads as TGTGCCAGCAGCTATCAAGGACACCAAGAGACCCAGTACTTC.

This chain uses TRBV19 with TRBJ2-6, with a tentative D call TRBD1 (6 bases). V was cut by 1 base and J by 2 bases, with 12 bases left in between. The CDR3 loop spans 17 amino acids. Germline lookup yields CDR1 LNHDA and CDR2 SQIVND (reference sequence). In DNA, the CDR3 is TGTGCCAGTAGTATAGGGGCAGGGGCGGCTGGGGCCAACGTCCTGACTTTC. Its translation: CASSIGAGAAGANVLTF.

The rearrangement uses TRBV30 and TRBJ1-2; 7 nucleotides align to TRBD1. V was pared by 2 bases and J by 7 bases, with 13 bases of the junction left unmatched. The CDR3 spans 15 residues. Per germline, CDR1 GTSNPN and CDR2 SVGIG (reference sequence). The DNA of the CDR3 is TGTGCCTGGAGTCTGGGACAGCCCTCGTTCCTTGGCTACACCTTC. It encodes CAWSLGQPSFLGYTF.

The CDR3 region has the DNA TGTGCCAGCAGCCCCCAAGGGGGAAACATTCAGTACTTC. This gives the protein CASSPQGGNIQYF. The chain carries TRBV7-9 and TRBJ2-4, with a tentative D call TRBD1 (6 bases). CDR1 is SEHNR, CDR2 FQNEAQ, per germline (reference sequence). The CDR3 contains 13 residues. V lost 5 bases and J 6 bases, leaving 11 bases between the germline ends. Variable domain in full (rest from reference TRBV7-9 and TRBJ2-4): DTGVSQNPRHKITKRGQNVTFRCDPISEHNRLYWYRQTLGQGPEFLTYFQNEAQLEKSRLLSDRFSAERPKGSFSTLEIQRTEQGDSAMYLCASSPQGGNIQYFGAGTRLSVL.

This rearrangement joins TRBV19 to TRBJ2-1; D is unresolved. Germline V gene lookup returns CDR1 LNHDA and CDR2 SQIVND (reference sequence). V was shortened by 5 bases and J by 7 bases, with 15 bases between the two germline ends. The CDR3 has 14 amino acids. The CDR3 bases are TGTGCCAGTAGTCTAGGATTTAGCAGGAATGAGCAGTTCTTC. Encoded protein: CASSLGFSRNEQFF.

This clone came up once. The chain carries TRBV11-1 and TRBJ2-1; D unresolved. CDR3 size: 15 residues. Germline CDR1 SGHAT, CDR2 FQDESV (reference sequence). Trimming stripped 7 bases from V and 6 bases from J, with 19 bases between. The CDR3 protein is CASNAPPWESNEQFF. The CDR3 coding sequence is TGTGCCAGCAACGCTCCTCCCTGGGAAAGCAATGAGCAGTTCTTC.

Only one count was recorded for this clone. The chain combines TRBV30 with TRBJ2-5; 12 nucleotides line up with TRBD2. V trimming: 5 bases; J trimming: 5 bases; junction bases outside the gene matches: 6. The CDR3 is 14 residues long. Germline V gene data show CDR1 as GTSNPN and CDR2 as SVGIG (reference sequence). CDR3 region: CAWLTSGRGETQYF. In DNA form, the CDR3 reads TGTGCCTGGTTGACTAGCGGGAGAGGGGAGACCCAGTACTTC.

This clone was seen once. The gene calls are TRBV6-6 and TRBJ1-1; TRBD1 aligns across 10 bases. The CDR3 sequence is 15 residues long. Trimming at V came to 4 bases and at J to 5 bases, leaving 7 bases not matched to a gene. Per the germline V gene, CDR1 is MNHNY and CDR2 is SVGAGI (reference sequence). This CDR3 reads CASSSSDRGWTEAFF. The CDR3, as DNA: TGTGCCAGCAGTTCGTCGGACAGGGGGTGGACTGAAGCTTTCTTT.

The chain employs TRBV19 and TRBJ1-4; a weak D match, TRBD1 (6 bases). Germline assignment: CDR1 LNHDA and CDR2 SQIVND (reference sequence). Trimming shortened V by 5 bases and J by 3 bases, and 13 bases separated the two germline ends. The length of the CDR3 is 15 residues. CDR3 residues: CASSHGQFSNEKLFF. As DNA, the CDR3 is TGTGCCAGTAGTCACGGACAGTTTTCTAATGAAAAACTGTTTTTT. The variable domain in full, completed from reference TRBV19 and TRBJ1-4, reads DGGITQSPKYLFRKEGQNVTLSCEQNLNHDAMYWYRQDPGQGLRLIYYSQIVNDFQKGDIAEGYSVSREKKESFPLTVTSAQKNPTAFYLCASSHGQFSNEKLFFGSGTQLSVL.

This rearrangement joins TRBV18 to TRBJ2-1, with TRBD2 matching over 10 bases. Trimming at V came to 2 bases and at J to 0 bases, leaving 13 bases not matched to a gene. The CDR3 runs 20 residues. Looked up from germline, CDR1 is KGHSH and CDR2 is LQKENI. CDR3 loop: CASSPKDRAASGSSYNEQFF. In DNA, the CDR3 is TGTGCCAGCTCACCAAAGGACAGGGCTGCTAGCGGGAGCTCCTACAATGAGCAGTTCTTC.

The chain employs TRBV7-2 and TRBJ2-1; 11 bases map to TRBD2. The CDR3 covers 14 residues. CDR1 and CDR2 from the germline V gene are SGHTA and FQGNSA. The ends lost 5 bases at V and 9 bases at J; junction bases unmatched: 6. CDR3 in DNA: TGTGCCAGCAGCCCGACTAGCGGGGAGGGTGAGCAGTTCTTC. Protein product: CASSPTSGEGEQFF.

This chain connects TRBV6-1 to TRBJ1-1, with D perhaps TRBD1 (5 bases). Trimming took off 1 base at V and 10 bases at J, with 22 bases between the two ends. Germline V lookup: CDR1 MNHNS, CDR2 SASEGT. The length of the CDR3 is 16 residues. The CDR3 protein is CASSEVMGGWGRGAFF. The CDR3 DNA follows: TGTGCCAGCAGTGAAGTCATGGGGGGATGGGGACGGGGAGCTTTCTTT.

This chain uses TRBV29-1 with TRBJ2-2, with 8 bases identical to TRBD1. The CDR3 runs to 17 residues. The trim removed 6 bases at V and 0 bases at J, leaving 12 bases unmatched. Germline lookup yields CDR1 SQVTM and CDR2 ANQGSEA. The DNA of the CDR3 is TGCAGCGTCGATCCGGGACAGGATAACCCGAACACCGGGGAGCTGTTTTTT. The encoded protein is CSVDPGQDNPNTGELFF.

The V and J genes are TRBV7-2 and TRBJ2-7; D is undetermined. CDR1 is SGHTA, CDR2 FQGNSA, per germline. The germline V and J ends were trimmed by 5 bases and 3 bases, with 5 bases remaining between them. This CDR3 has 11 residues. The CDR3 protein is CASSLNYEQYF. For the CDR3, the DNA is TGTGCCAGCAGCCTCAACTACGAGCAGTACTTC.

The V gene is TRBV11-3, the J gene TRBJ2-2, with 7 bases matching TRBD2. Germline V lookup: CDR1 SGHNT, CDR2 YENEEA. The ends lost 5 bases at V and 4 bases at J; junction bases unmatched: 7. The length of the CDR3 is 15 residues. The CDR3 DNA reads TGTGCCAGCAGCCCGCGGGGGTTTGCCACCGGGGAGCTGTTTTTT. Protein sequence: CASSPRGFATGELFF. Combining the CDR3 with reference TRBV11-3 and TRBJ2-2 gives the whole variable domain EAGVVQSPRYKIIEKKQPVAFWCNPISGHNTLYWYLQNLGQGPELLIRYENEEAVDDSQLPKDRFSAERLKGVDSTLKIQPAELGDSAVYLCASSPRGFATGELFFGEGSRLTVL.

This chain uses TRBV15 with TRBJ1-2; the D is unclear. The CDR3 has 12 residues. The germline gives CDR1 LNHNV, CDR2 YYDKDF (reference sequence). Deletions cut 4 bases from V and 3 bases from J, with 6 bases between. CDR3 sequence reads: CATSNRDYGYTF. The CDR3 nucleotides are TGTGCCACCAGCAATAGGGACTATGGCTACACCTTC.

This clone appeared once. V is TRBV7-9 and J is TRBJ1-1, with D uncertain. V was clipped by 6 bases and J by 8 bases, with 16 bases between them. Germline assignment: CDR1 SEHNR and CDR2 FQNEAQ (reference sequence). The CDR3 sequence is 13 residues long. Here the CDR3 reads CASSNAATREAFF. CDR3 in DNA: TGTGCCAGCAGTAATGCGGCGACGAGGGAAGCTTTCTTT.

Only one count was recorded for this clone. The V call is TRBV10-1, the J call TRBJ2-7, with a weak D call TRBD2 (5 bases). Germline V lookup: CDR1 WNHNN, CDR2 SYGVQD (reference sequence). This CDR3 spans 16 amino acids. V was pared by 0 bases and J by 3 bases, with 15 bases between. The CDR3 region has the DNA TGCGCCAGCAGTGAGTCCAGGTCCACCGGGGACTACGAGCAGTACTTC. Protein: CASSESRSTGDYEQYF.

The gene calls are TRBV6-5 and TRBJ1-4, with TRBD1 identical over 7 bases. The ends lost 0 bases at V and 4 bases at J; junction bases unmatched: 5. The germline V gene encodes CDR1 MNHEY and CDR2 SVGAGI. CDR3 length equals 16 residues. The CDR3 is CASSYSTGVGNEKLFF. The CDR3 bases are TGTGCCAGCAGTTACTCAACAGGGGTTGGTAATGAAAAACTGTTTTTT.

The chain employs TRBV6-1 and TRBJ1-2; D gene unclear. The CDR3 is made up of 13 amino acids. The V end was cut by 6 bases, the J end by 0 bases, with 8 bases between. CDR1 and CDR2 (germline): MNHNS, SASEGT. The CDR3 here is CASRFEANYGYTF. Here the CDR3 DNA reads TGTGCCAGCAGATTTGAGGCTAACTATGGCTACACCTTC.

The chain links TRBV27 to TRBJ2-1; TRBD1 is a possible D gene (8 bases). Germline-derived CDR1 and CDR2 are MNHEY and SMNVEV (reference sequence). The CDR3 extends over 18 amino acids. V lost 1 base to trimming and J lost 2 bases, with 18 bases between them. The CDR3 protein is CASSLLGVTGGAYNEQFF. For the CDR3, the DNA is TGTGCCAGCAGTTTATTGGGCGTCACAGGGGGGGCCTACAATGAGCAGTTCTTC.